The rows below give T cell receptor beta chains drawn from one sample of a study of shared clonotypes between healthy human individuals. Generated by immunoSEQ multiplex PCR, the TCRdb table keeps only in-frame clones and is missing some. The data contain about a million clones, 77% of them singletons. Sequencing used memory CD4+ T cells from PBMCs. These receptors were collected from a man aged 18 to 30 in good health. Some clones in this sample may be carry-over from other donors' samples. Both conserved end residues are part of each CDR3. A D gene is named only where the DNA matches it firmly. Size is omitted from some rows. Given values are once, few, many or a class for expanded clones.

CDR3: CASTPPFEGAHKNIQYF
DNA: TGTGCCAGCACCCCCCCTTTTGAAGGAGCGCACAAAAACATTCAGTACTTC
D: .
V: TRBV28
J: TRBJ2-4
size: .
length: 17

CDR3: CASSLRTAGAYEQYF
DNA: TGTGCCAGCAGCTTAAGGACCGCCGGGGCCTACGAGCAGTACTTC
D: .
V: TRBV11-2
J: TRBJ2-7
size: .
length: 15

CDR3: CASRRTGGLSTDTQYF
DNA: TGTGCCAGCAGAAGGACAGGGGGCCTGAGCACAGATACGCAGTATTTT
D: TRBD1
V: TRBV11-2
J: TRBJ2-3
size: .
length: 16

CDR3: CASLPTLPSGRDTDTQYF
DNA: TGTGCCAGCCTGCCCACCCTACCCAGCGGGAGAGACACAGATACGCAGTATTTT
D: TRBD2
V: TRBV2
J: TRBJ2-3
size: .
length: 18

CDR3: CASGGPWGTEAFF
DNA: TGTGCCAGCGGGGGGCCTTGGGGCACTGAAGCTTTCTTT
D: .
V: TRBV6-1
J: TRBJ1-1
size: .
length: 13

CDR3: CASSLRGTPSYEQYF
DNA: TGTGCCAGCAGTTTAAGAGGGACACCTTCCTACGAGCAGTACTTC
D: .
V: TRBV28
J: TRBJ2-7
size: few
length: 15

CDR3: CASSFRSGTQQNIQYF
DNA: TGTGCCAGCAGTTTTCGATCCGGGACCCAACAAAACATTCAGTACTTC
D: .
V: TRBV28
J: TRBJ2-4
size: .
length: 16

CDR3: CATRFTSYEQYF
DNA: TGTGCCACCCGCTTTACCTCCTACGAGCAGTACTTC
D: .
V: TRBV6-6
J: TRBJ2-7
size: .
length: 12

CDR3: CASSSQGFYEQYF
DNA: TGTGCCAGTAGTTCACAGGGGTTCTACGAGCAGTACTTC
D: TRBD1
V: TRBV19
J: TRBJ2-7
size: .
length: 13

CDR3: CASRQGGETNEKLFF
DNA: TGTGCCAGTCGACAGGGGGGCGAAACTAATGAAAAACTGTTTTTT
D: TRBD1
V: TRBV28
J: TRBJ1-4
size: few
length: 15

CDR3: CAIRRGTDTQYF
DNA: TGTGCCATCAGAAGAGGTACAGATACGCAGTATTTT
D: .
V: TRBV10-3
J: TRBJ2-3
size: .
length: 12

CDR3: CASSLAESAIYEQYF
DNA: TGCGCCAGCAGCTTGGCCGAGTCAGCAATCTACGAGCAGTACTTC
D: .
V: TRBV5-1
J: TRBJ2-7
size: .
length: 15

CDR3: CASRRTATDTQYF
DNA: TGTGCCAGCAGGAGGACGGCCACAGATACGCAGTATTTT
D: .
V: TRBV25-1
J: TRBJ2-3
size: .
length: 13

CDR3: CASSTNEVDLSYTF
DNA: TGTGCCAGCAGCACCAATGAGGTCGATCTTAGCTACACCTTC
D: .
V: TRBV11-2
J: TRBJ1-2
size: once
length: 14

CDR3: CASSRDREETQYF
DNA: TGTGCCAGCAGCCGGGACAGGGAGGAGACCCAGTACTTC
D: TRBD1
V: TRBV7-3
J: TRBJ2-5
size: .
length: 13

CDR3: CSVDSGQNTGELFF
DNA: TGCAGCGTAGATAGCGGGCAGAACACCGGGGAGCTGTTTTTT
D: TRBD2
V: TRBV29-1
J: TRBJ2-2
size: .
length: 14

CDR3: CASSPLPLPAGDRSYNEQFF
DNA: TGCGCCAGCAGCCCCCTCCCCCTACCTGCAGGGGATAGGTCCTACAATGAGCAGTTCTTC
D: .
V: TRBV5-1
J: TRBJ2-1
size: .
length: 20

CDR3: CASSLVGQGRRTEAFF
DNA: TGTGCCAGCAGCTTAGTAGGACAGGGGCGGAGGACTGAAGCTTTCTTT
D: TRBD1
V: TRBV7-9
J: TRBJ1-1
size: .
length: 16

CDR3: CASSVIATNEKLFF
DNA: TGTGCCAGCAGCGTTATTGCAACTAATGAAAAACTGTTTTTT
D: .
V: TRBV6-1
J: TRBJ1-4
size: .
length: 14

CDR3: CASSSGTAETQYF
DNA: TGTGCCAGCAGCTCAGGGACAGCAGAGACCCAGTACTTC
D: TRBD1
V: TRBV7-3
J: TRBJ2-5
size: .
length: 13

CDR3: CASSGSKGSRQPQHF
DNA: TGTGCCAGTAGCGGCTCTAAGGGGTCGCGTCAGCCCCAGCATTTT
D: .
V: TRBV19
J: TRBJ1-5
size: .
length: 15

CDR3: CASSEEARTEAFF
DNA: TGTGCCAGCAGTGAAGAAGCCAGAACTGAAGCTTTCTTT
D: .
V: TRBV2
J: TRBJ1-1
size: .
length: 13

CDR3: CASSQDLGRDYGYTF
DNA: TGTGCCAGCAGCCAAGATCTTGGCAGGGATTATGGCTACACCTTC
D: .
V: TRBV14
J: TRBJ1-2
size: .
length: 15

CDR3: CASSLSNYGSNTEAFF
DNA: TGTGCCAGCAGTTTATCGAATTACGGGTCGAACACTGAAGCTTTCTTT
D: .
V: TRBV27
J: TRBJ1-1
size: .
length: 16

CDR3: CASSGGGTPQETQYF
DNA: TGTGCCAGCAGCGGAGGCGGGACACCTCAAGAGACCCAGTACTTC
D: .
V: TRBV6-1
J: TRBJ2-5
size: .
length: 15

CDR3: CASSARLAGVYNEQFF
DNA: TGTGCCAGCAGCGCCCGACTAGCGGGAGTCTACAATGAGCAGTTCTTC
D: TRBD2
V: TRBV7-9
J: TRBJ2-1
size: .
length: 16

CDR3: CASSQTVDEAFF
DNA: TGTGCCAGCAGCCAAACAGTGGATGAAGCTTTCTTT
D: .
V: TRBV4-2
J: TRBJ1-1
size: few
length: 12

CDR3: CASRESTGQLGGYTF
DNA: TGTGCCAGCCGTGAATCCACCGGCCAATTGGGCGGCTACACCTTC
D: .
V: TRBV28
J: TRBJ1-2
size: .
length: 15

CDR3: CAWRDRGNQPQHF
DNA: TGTGCCTGGAGGGACAGGGGAAATCAGCCCCAGCATTTT
D: TRBD1
V: TRBV30
J: TRBJ1-5
size: few
length: 13

CDR3: CASSLEASEPREQYF
DNA: TGTGCCAGCAGCTTAGAGGCTAGCGAACCTAGGGAGCAGTACTTC
D: .
V: TRBV7-3
J: TRBJ2-7
size: .
length: 15

CDR3: CASSLTNYRGSYEQYF
DNA: TGTGCCAGCAGTTTGACGAATTACAGGGGCTCCTACGAGCAGTACTTC
D: TRBD1
V: TRBV28
J: TRBJ2-7
size: few
length: 16

CDR3: CASSRDGTGEQPQHF
DNA: TGCGCCAGCAGCCGTGACGGGACAGGGGAACAGCCCCAGCATTTT
D: TRBD1
V: TRBV4-1
J: TRBJ1-5
size: few
length: 15

CDR3: CASSNLAGGLEQYF
DNA: TGTGCCAGCAGCAACCTAGCGGGAGGGCTCGAGCAGTACTTC
D: TRBD2
V: TRBV7-9
J: TRBJ2-7
size: few
length: 14

CDR3: CASSPTAPNSPLHF
DNA: TGTGCCAGCAGCCCGACAGCCCCAAATTCACCCCTCCACTTT
D: .
V: TRBV6-6
J: TRBJ1-6
size: many
length: 14

CDR3: CASSPRTGQMNTEAFF
DNA: TGTGCCAGCAGCCCCCGGACAGGACAGATGAACACTGAAGCTTTCTTT
D: TRBD1
V: TRBV14
J: TRBJ1-1
size: .
length: 16

CDR3: CASSLAENTGELFF
DNA: TGTGCCAGCAGTCTAGCGGAGAACACCGGGGAGCTGTTTTTT
D: TRBD2
V: TRBV6-4
J: TRBJ2-2
size: few
length: 14

CDR3: CASSLAVDSGANVLTF
DNA: TGCGCCAGCAGCTTGGCCGTTGACTCTGGGGCCAACGTCCTGACTTTC
D: .
V: TRBV5-1
J: TRBJ2-6
size: .
length: 16

CDR3: CASSEIVKAFF
DNA: TGTGCCAGCAGTGAAATAGTCAAAGCTTTCTTT
D: .
V: TRBV2
J: TRBJ1-1
size: .
length: 11

CDR3: CASSEYAGVDGELFF
DNA: TGTGCCAGCAGTGAATACGCGGGAGTGGACGGGGAGCTGTTTTTT
D: TRBD2
V: TRBV6-1
J: TRBJ2-2
size: once
length: 15

CDR3: CASSINRDREQYF
DNA: TGTGCCAGCAGCATAAACCGGGACAGGGAACAGTACTTC
D: TRBD1
V: TRBV7-3
J: TRBJ2-4
size: .
length: 13

CDR3: CATSRLSADSYEQYF
DNA: TGTGCCACCAGCAGACTGAGCGCCGATTCCTACGAGCAGTACTTC
D: .
V: TRBV15
J: TRBJ2-7
size: .
length: 15

CDR3: CASSTRTPGSNQPQHF
DNA: TGTGCCAGTAGTACGCGGACACCCGGGAGCAATCAGCCCCAGCATTTT
D: .
V: TRBV19
J: TRBJ1-5
size: .
length: 16

CDR3: CASDGSASGNNEQFF
DNA: TGTGCCAGCGATGGGTCGGCTAGCGGCAACAATGAGCAGTTCTTC
D: TRBD2
V: TRBV28
J: TRBJ2-1
size: .
length: 15

CDR3: CASSPRGAGTGELFF
DNA: TGTGCCAGCAGTCCCCGCGGGGCGGGCACCGGGGAGCTGTTTTTT
D: .
V: TRBV27
J: TRBJ2-2
size: few
length: 15

CDR3: CATSRAGGEQYF
DNA: TGTGCCACCAGCAGAGCGGGCGGCGAGCAGTACTTC
D: .
V: TRBV15
J: TRBJ2-7
size: .
length: 12

CDR3: CASREGRISGTPYGYTF
DNA: TGTGCCAGCAGAGAAGGCCGGATAAGCGGGACACCCTATGGCTACACCTTC
D: .
V: TRBV6-1
J: TRBJ1-2
size: .
length: 17

CDR3: CATSPSVGTDTQYF
DNA: TGTGCCACCAGCCCCAGCGTAGGCACAGATACGCAGTATTTT
D: .
V: TRBV10-3
J: TRBJ2-3
size: .
length: 14

CDR3: CAWVGSYNSPLHF
DNA: TGTGCCTGGGTCGGCTCCTATAATTCACCCCTCCACTTT
D: .
V: TRBV30
J: TRBJ1-6
size: .
length: 13

CDR3: CASSSVGRRSGNTIYF
DNA: TGTGCCAGCAGCTCCGTTGGGAGGCGATCCGGAAACACCATATATTTT
D: .
V: TRBV7-6
J: TRBJ1-3
size: .
length: 16

CDR3: CASSLVGPSSNYGYTF
DNA: TGCGCCAGCAGCTTGGTTGGACCCTCCTCTAACTATGGCTACACCTTC
D: .
V: TRBV5-1
J: TRBJ1-2
size: .
length: 16

CDR3: CASRPTGTPNYEQYF
DNA: TGTGCCAGCAGACCGACCGGGACACCTAACTACGAGCAGTACTTC
D: .
V: TRBV5-6
J: TRBJ2-7
size: .
length: 15

CDR3: CASSTRDRRRGGYTF
DNA: TGTGCCAGCAGTACTCGGGACAGGCGAAGAGGTGGCTACACCTTC
D: TRBD1
V: TRBV6-6
J: TRBJ1-2
size: .
length: 15

CDR3: CAVRDRGNPGANVLTF
DNA: TGTGCCGTCCGGGACAGGGGCAACCCTGGGGCCAACGTCCTGACTTTC
D: TRBD1
V: TRBV28
J: TRBJ2-6
size: .
length: 16

CDR3: CASSLDGRVDSPLHF
DNA: TGCGCCAGCAGCTTGGACGGCAGGGTGGATTCACCCCTCCACTTT
D: .
V: TRBV5-1
J: TRBJ1-6
size: .
length: 15

CDR3: CASSPSDRVGEQYF
DNA: TGTGCCAGCTCACCATCCGACAGGGTGGGGGAGCAGTACTTC
D: TRBD1
V: TRBV18
J: TRBJ2-7
size: .
length: 14